This TCR beta chain is from a study of blood T cell repertoires in COVID-19. In the original processing: Nucleated cell counts were estimated from reference gene primer amplification. The repertoire was sequenced with immunoSEQ multiplex PCR; TCRdb's copy has only in-frame clones and lacks some. Clone size and the V and J calls come from that table; the DNA yielded D and trimming. The table has 250,000 to 350,000 clones, about 80% seen once; the top ten hold 15% to 18%. J gave up 4 bases and V 4 bases, and 8 bases lay outside the gene matches. The CDR3 is 16 amino acids. Germline CDR1 and CDR2: SNHLY and FYNNEI.

The V gene is TRBV2, the J gene TRBJ2-1; 9 nucleotides line up with TRBD1. This receptor was identified in a person aged 70 to 80 with COVID-19, enrolled during active disease. The sequenced sample was peripheral blood. This chain's CDR3 is CASSVGTGQSYNEQFF. CDR3 DNA sequence: TGTGCCAGCAGTGTCGGGACAGGGCAATCTTACAATGAGCAGTTCTTC.